The rows below give T cell receptor beta chains drawn from one sample of a study of PD-1 blockade in classical Hodgkin lymphoma. TCRdb keeps only in-frame clones here, not all; method: immunoSEQ multiplex PCR. The data hold about 17,000 clones, with around 75% observed a single time. Sequenced here: peripheral blood mononuclear cells (PBMCs), sampled at baseline. All receptors derive from a human donor with classical Hodgkin lymphoma. Both conserved end residues are part of each CDR3. The D gene is left open where the match is weak. Clone size is given for some rows only: seen once, a few or many times, or a class if the clone is expanded.

cdr3_length: 15; j_call: TRBJ2-5; d_call: .; v_call: TRBV9; clone_size: few; cdr3_nt: TGTGCCAGCAGCGTAGGGTGGACTACCCAAGAGACCCAGTACTTC; cdr3_aa: CASSVGWTTQETQYF
cdr3_length: 15; j_call: TRBJ2-7; d_call: .; v_call: TRBV5-1; clone_size: .; cdr3_nt: TGCGCCAGCAGCTTAGGGTCACAGGGTCTCGACGAGCAGTACTTC; cdr3_aa: CASSLGSQGLDEQYF
cdr3_length: 12; j_call: TRBJ1-1; d_call: .; v_call: TRBV29-1; clone_size: .; cdr3_nt: TGCAGCGTAACACAGGTGAACACTGAAGCTTTCTTT; cdr3_aa: CSVTQVNTEAFF
cdr3_length: 14; j_call: TRBJ2-5; d_call: .; v_call: TRBV5-4; clone_size: .; cdr3_nt: TGTGCCAGCAGCTTGGGGGTGGGGCAAGAGACCCAGTACTTC; cdr3_aa: CASSLGVGQETQYF
cdr3_length: 15; j_call: TRBJ2-7; d_call: .; v_call: TRBV7-9; clone_size: .; cdr3_nt: TGTGCCAGCGGGGCTGGGCAGGGCTACCCCTACGAGCAGTACTTC; cdr3_aa: CASGAGQGYPYEQYF
cdr3_length: 14; j_call: TRBJ2-5; d_call: .; v_call: TRBV7-2; clone_size: .; cdr3_nt: TGTGCCAGCAGCTTAGCGTTCCGACAAGAGACCCAGTACTTC; cdr3_aa: CASSLAFRQETQYF
cdr3_length: 16; j_call: TRBJ1-5; d_call: .; v_call: TRBV7-2; clone_size: .; cdr3_nt: TGTGCCAGCAGCCCGGACGGCGACCTGGCCTATCAGCCCCAGCATTTT; cdr3_aa: CASSPDGDLAYQPQHF
cdr3_length: 17; j_call: TRBJ2-7; d_call: .; v_call: TRBV4-2; clone_size: .; cdr3_nt: TGTGCCAGCAGCCGAATACCGACCGGGACGGCGACCTACGAGCAGTACTTC; cdr3_aa: CASSRIPTGTATYEQYF
cdr3_length: 15; j_call: TRBJ1-1; d_call: .; v_call: TRBV27; clone_size: .; cdr3_nt: TGTGCCAGCCTTATTTCGTTGGGGGGAAGGACTGAAGCTTTCTTT; cdr3_aa: CASLISLGGRTEAFF
cdr3_length: 14; j_call: TRBJ1-6; d_call: .; v_call: TRBV7-9; clone_size: .; cdr3_nt: TGTGCCAGCAGCTTAGGGCCCAGTGGATCACCCCTCCACTTT; cdr3_aa: CASSLGPSGSPLHF
cdr3_length: 17; j_call: TRBJ2-5; d_call: TRBD2; v_call: TRBV11-2; clone_size: few; cdr3_nt: TGTGCCAGCACCCCGGACGGACTAGCGGGGTACCAAGAGACCCAGTACTTC; cdr3_aa: CASTPDGLAGYQETQYF
cdr3_length: 14; j_call: TRBJ1-1; d_call: .; v_call: TRBV4-1; clone_size: .; cdr3_nt: TGCGCCAGCAGCCAAGAGGGCAGAGCCACTGAAGCTTTCTTT; cdr3_aa: CASSQEGRATEAFF
cdr3_length: 16; j_call: TRBJ1-3; d_call: .; v_call: TRBV19; clone_size: .; cdr3_nt: TGTGCCAGTACGGCTCAGGGGTTATATCCAGGAAACACCATATATTTT; cdr3_aa: CASTAQGLYPGNTIYF
cdr3_length: 13; j_call: TRBJ2-1; d_call: TRBD1; v_call: TRBV5-1; clone_size: .; cdr3_nt: TGCGCCAGCAGCCCGGGACAGGGATATGAGCAGTTCTTC; cdr3_aa: CASSPGQGYEQFF
cdr3_length: 13; j_call: TRBJ2-4; d_call: .; v_call: TRBV6-1; clone_size: .; cdr3_nt: TGTGCCAGCAGTGAAGCCGGGGCGGGGTTCATGTACTTC; cdr3_aa: CASSEAGAGFMYF
cdr3_length: 15; j_call: TRBJ1-2; d_call: .; v_call: TRBV9; clone_size: .; cdr3_nt: TGTGCCAGCAGCGGCGGACAGAGCCGTAACTATGGCTACACCTTC; cdr3_aa: CASSGGQSRNYGYTF
cdr3_length: 14; j_call: TRBJ2-7; d_call: .; v_call: TRBV1; clone_size: .; cdr3_nt: TGCACCAGACACCTTAGGAGAGAGGGGGGAGAGCAGTACTTC; cdr3_aa: CTRHLRREGGEQYF
cdr3_length: 16; j_call: TRBJ2-1; d_call: TRBD1; v_call: TRBV4-3; clone_size: .; cdr3_nt: TGCGCCAGCAGCCCCGAGGGGGGGACAGGGTCAATGAAGCAGTTCTTC; cdr3_aa: CASSPEGGTGSMKQFF
cdr3_length: 10; j_call: TRBJ1-2; d_call: .; v_call: TRBV2; clone_size: .; cdr3_nt: TGTGCCAGCAGTGAGGAGAGGGGGAACTTC; cdr3_aa: CASSEERGNF
cdr3_length: 16; j_call: TRBJ2-5; d_call: TRBD2; v_call: TRBV2; clone_size: .; cdr3_nt: TGTGCCAGCAGTGAAGGTAGCGGGGGGCTCCAAGAGACCCAGTACTTC; cdr3_aa: CASSEGSGGLQETQYF
cdr3_length: 12; j_call: TRBJ2-1; d_call: TRBD2; v_call: TRBV5-1; clone_size: .; cdr3_nt: TGCGCCAGCATGGGAGGGGTCAATGAGCAGTTCTTC; cdr3_aa: CASMGGVNEQFF
cdr3_length: 13; j_call: TRBJ1-1; d_call: .; v_call: TRBV2; clone_size: few; cdr3_nt: TGTGCCAGCAGTTCAAACATTAACACTGAAGCTTTCTTT; cdr3_aa: CASSSNINTEAFF
cdr3_length: 16; j_call: TRBJ1-4; d_call: TRBD1; v_call: TRBV11-2; clone_size: once; cdr3_nt: TGTGCCAGCAGCTCTCGACAGGGGGCTGTTAATGAAAAACTGTTTTTT; cdr3_aa: CASSSRQGAVNEKLFF
cdr3_length: 14; j_call: TRBJ2-1; d_call: TRBD2; v_call: TRBV14; clone_size: .; cdr3_nt: TGTGCCAGCAGCCAATCCCCGGCGGGAGTAGAGCAGTTCTTC; cdr3_aa: CASSQSPAGVEQFF
cdr3_length: 15; j_call: TRBJ2-7; d_call: .; v_call: TRBV7-3; clone_size: .; cdr3_nt: TGTGCCAGCAGCTTATCAATGGTTAGCTCCTACGAGCAGTACTTC; cdr3_aa: CASSLSMVSSYEQYF
cdr3_length: 16; j_call: TRBJ2-1; d_call: .; v_call: TRBV27; clone_size: few; cdr3_nt: TGTGCCAGCAGTTTACTAGCGCCCGTGGGAGTCAATGAGCAGTTCTTC; cdr3_aa: CASSLLAPVGVNEQFF
cdr3_length: 14; j_call: TRBJ2-1; d_call: TRBD2; v_call: TRBV29-1; clone_size: .; cdr3_nt: TGCAGCGTTACTCGACTAGCAGACTACAATGAGCAGTTCTTC; cdr3_aa: CSVTRLADYNEQFF
cdr3_length: 13; j_call: TRBJ2-3; d_call: .; v_call: TRBV6-1; clone_size: .; cdr3_nt: TGTGCCAGCAGTGATTCAGTCACAGATACGCAGTATTTT; cdr3_aa: CASSDSVTDTQYF
cdr3_length: 15; j_call: TRBJ1-5; d_call: .; v_call: TRBV19; clone_size: .; cdr3_nt: TGTGCCAGTAGTATGATCGGGGCAAGCAATCAGCCCCAGCATTTT; cdr3_aa: CASSMIGASNQPQHF
cdr3_length: 14; j_call: TRBJ2-7; d_call: .; v_call: TRBV10-3; clone_size: .; cdr3_nt: TGTGCCATCAGTGAGGATCATGGGACGTACGAGCAGTACTTC; cdr3_aa: CAISEDHGTYEQYF
cdr3_length: 14; j_call: TRBJ2-5; d_call: TRBD1; v_call: TRBV7-3; clone_size: .; cdr3_nt: TGTGCCAGCAGCGCGGGACAGGGAATGGAGACCCAGTACTTC; cdr3_aa: CASSAGQGMETQYF
cdr3_length: 15; j_call: TRBJ1-4; d_call: .; v_call: TRBV15; clone_size: .; cdr3_nt: TGTGCCACCAGCAGAGCGGCCCGTAGTAATGAAAAACTGTTTTTT; cdr3_aa: CATSRAARSNEKLFF
cdr3_length: 13; j_call: TRBJ2-3; d_call: .; v_call: TRBV25-1; clone_size: few; cdr3_nt: TGTGCCAGCAGTGATGGCGCCCCGGATACGCAGTATTTT; cdr3_aa: CASSDGAPDTQYF
cdr3_length: 16; j_call: TRBJ1-1; d_call: .; v_call: TRBV11-2; clone_size: once; cdr3_nt: TGTGCCAGCAGCCTAGGCGGGGGGGTAGATCGAGCTGAAGCTTTCTTT; cdr3_aa: CASSLGGGVDRAEAFF
cdr3_length: 17; j_call: TRBJ2-1; d_call: TRBD2; v_call: TRBV7-8; clone_size: .; cdr3_nt: TGTGCCAGCAGCCCGAGGACTAGCGGGAGCTCCTACAATGAGCAGTTCTTC; cdr3_aa: CASSPRTSGSSYNEQFF
cdr3_length: 14; j_call: TRBJ2-5; d_call: TRBD2; v_call: TRBV6-5; clone_size: .; cdr3_nt: TGTGCCAGCAGCAAAGCGGGGTCGACGGGAGAGCAGTACTTC; cdr3_aa: CASSKAGSTGEQYF